These 24 T cell receptor beta chains were all obtained from the same sample, sequenced in a study of T cell repertoires in cytomegalovirus infection. From the reads, TCRdb called clonotypes with MiXCR, one entry per CDR3 protein. The data hold 700,000 to 900,000 distinct CDR3 sequences, with about 29% observed a single time. Their recognized antigens are unknown. The starting material was cultured CD8+ T cells from PBMCs, obtained from culture after CMV antigen stimulation. All receptors derive from a human donor in good health (CMV status not recorded). Some clones in this sample may be carry-over from other donors' samples.

This clonotype occurred a few times. The rearrangement joins TRBV7-9 to TRBJ2-4, with 8 positions matching TRBD1. The length of the CDR3 is 15 residues. Germline loops: CDR1 SEHNR, CDR2 FQNEAQ (reference sequence). Trimming took 2 bases from V and 3 from J; bases not matched to a gene: 3. CDR3 amino acids: CASSLPTGDKNIQYF. The CDR3 bases are TGTGCCAGCAGCTTACCGACAGGGGACAAAAACATTCAGTACTTC.

The rearrangement links TRBV6-2 or TRBV6-3 to TRBJ1-5; 9 bases are a match to TRBD1. This CDR3 is 16 amino acids long. V dropped 2 bases and J dropped 4; count of bases not matched to a gene: 6. Per the germline V gene, CDR1 is MNHEY and CDR2 is SVGEGT. This CDR3 reads CASSYAGQGLNQPQHF. The DNA for the CDR3 is TGTGCCAGCAGTTACGCCGGACAGGGGTTAAATCAGCCCCAGCATTTT.

This clonotype has only a few counts. The chain links TRBV9 to TRBJ1-5; a possible D gene is TRBD1 (5 bases). V was cut by 4 bases and J by 3 bases, with 14 bases left in between. The CDR3 consists of 15 residues. Looked up from germline, CDR1 is SGDLS and CDR2 is YYNGEE. CDR3 sequence: CASSSTPGPNQPQHF. CDR3 nucleotide sequence: TGTGCCAGCAGCTCTACCCCGGGACCCAATCAGCCCCAGCATTTT.

This clonotype has a handful of counts. The gene calls are TRBV5-4 and TRBJ2-2; D is unclear. Trimming removed 4 bases at V and 0 bases at J, with 13 bases between. Per germline, CDR1 SGHNT and CDR2 YYREEE (reference sequence). CDR3 length equals 16 residues. This CDR3 reads CASSGPGSTNTGELFF. The CDR3 nucleotides are TGTGCCAGCAGCGGACCCGGATCGACGAACACCGGGGAGCTGTTTTTT.

V gene TRBV6-1 combines with J gene TRBJ1-2, with a possible D match to TRBD1 (6 bases). The CDR3 consists of 14 residues. Germline loops: CDR1 MNHNS, CDR2 SASEGT. V lost 5 bases, J lost 4 bases, and 14 bases lay in between. This CDR3 is CASSTGRTAYGYTF. The CDR3 coding sequence is TGTGCCAGCAGTACCGGTCGGACAGCCTATGGCTACACCTTC.

This clonotype appeared many times. This chain joins TRBV7-2 and TRBJ2-3, with D possibly matching TRBD2 (5 bases). Deletions cut 5 bases from V and 5 bases from J, with 11 bases between. Germline V gives CDR1 SGHTA, CDR2 FQGNSA. This CDR3 is built from 13 residues. This CDR3 reads CASSPDYLDTQYF. The CDR3 coding sequence is TGTGCCAGCAGCCCAGACTATTTAGATACGCAGTATTTT.

This clonotype was recorded a few times. The rearrangement links TRBV7-9 to TRBJ2-7, with a possible D match to TRBD2 (5 bases). The length of the CDR3 is 13 residues. The V end was cut by 5 bases, the J end by 0 bases, with 8 bases between. CDR1 SEHNR and CDR2 FQNEAQ come from the germline V gene (reference sequence). This CDR3 reads CASSPGNSYEQYF. The CDR3 DNA reads TGTGCCAGCAGCCCCGGGAACTCCTACGAGCAGTACTTC.

This clonotype came up a few times. The V call is TRBV6-1, the J call TRBJ2-5; 8 nucleotides agree with TRBD1. Germline V gene lookup returns CDR1 MNHNS and CDR2 SASEGT. With 5 bases clipped from V and 12 bases from J, the junction kept 8 bases outside the gene matches. The CDR3 spans 12 residues. The CDR3 is CASSYLDREEYF. CDR3 in DNA: TGTGCCAGCAGTTATCTGGACAGGGAAGAGTACTTC.

This clonotype appeared once. The V call is TRBV6-8, the J call TRBJ1-3, with 7 bases lining up with TRBD1. CDR3 length: 15 amino acids. Germline lookup yields CDR1 MNHGY and CDR2 SAAAGT. V gave up 5 bases and J gave up 2 bases; unmatched junction bases: 6. The CDR3 here is CASSPSGGTGNTIYF. DNA of the CDR3: TGTGCCAGCAGTCCTTCAGGGGGGACTGGAAACACCATATATTTT.

The V and J genes are TRBV29-1 and TRBJ1-1; D is undetermined. Germline V gives CDR1 SQVTM, CDR2 ANQGSEA. Trimming stripped 3 bases from V and 6 bases from J, with 8 bases between. The CDR3 spans 11 residues. The CDR3 spells CSVEEDAEAFF. The CDR3 DNA reads as TGCAGCGTTGAGGAGGACGCTGAAGCTTTCTTT.

CDR3 DNA: TGTGCCAGCAGCCAAGACCCGGGGAGTGAGCAGTTCTTC. It encodes CASSQDPGSEQFF. The V gene is TRBV4-2, the J gene TRBJ2-1; a possible D gene is TRBD2 (5 bases). Trimming stripped 0 bases from V and 9 bases from J, with 9 bases between. Germline-derived CDR1 and CDR2 are LGHNA and YNFKEQ. The CDR3 loop spans 13 amino acids.

The chain joins TRBV9 to TRBJ1-6; D is perhaps TRBD1 (6 bases). The germline V and J ends were trimmed by 4 bases and 10 bases, with 12 bases remaining between them. The CDR3 runs 13 residues. The germline V gene has CDR1 SGDLS and CDR2 YYNGEE. CDR3 nucleotide sequence: TGTGCCAGCAGCACAGGGAGCACATCACCCCTCCACTTT. Translated, it gives CASSTGSTSPLHF.

This clonotype occurred a few times. The chain carries TRBV11-2 and TRBJ2-2, with D perhaps TRBD2 (6 bases). Germline CDR1 reads SGHAT; CDR2 reads FQNNGV. The CDR3 is made up of 16 amino acids. The ends were cut back, 4 bases at V and 3 bases at J, with 15 bases in the middle. Here the CDR3 DNA reads TGTGCCAGCAGCTCCTATTCGGGACTTTACACCGGGGAGCTGTTTTTT. Translating gives CASSSYSGLYTGELFF. Full variable domain (outside the CDR3, taken from reference TRBV11-2 and TRBJ2-2): EAGVAQSPRYKIIEKRQSVAFWCNPISGHATLYWYQQILGQGPKLLIQFQNNGVVDDSQLPKDRFSAERLKGVDSTLKIQPAKLEDSAVYLCASSSYSGLYTGELFFGEGSRLTVL.

This clonotype was observed a few times. V gene TRBV7-9 combines with J gene TRBJ2-7; either TRBD1 or TRBD2 may fit D (5 bases each). Germline assignment: CDR1 SEHNR and CDR2 FQNEAQ (reference sequence). The CDR3 consists of 14 residues. V was shortened by 1 base and J by 4 bases, with 11 bases between the two germline ends. CDR3 in DNA: TGTGCCAGCAGCTTAGGAGGGACCACATACGAGCAGTACGTC. It translates to CASSLGGTTYEQYV.

The sample holds a few counts of this clonotype. The chain carries TRBV5-1 and TRBJ1-2, with no clear D. The CDR3 has 13 amino acids. Germline CDR1 SGHRS, CDR2 YFSETQ. Trimming removed 0 bases from V and 6 bases from J, with 9 bases in between. CDR3 DNA: TGCGCCAGCAGCTTGGCGGTCATCGATGGCTACACCTTC. Translation: CASSLAVIDGYTF.

V usage is TRBV5-4 and J usage is TRBJ2-3; D is unresolved. V dropped 4 bases and J dropped 0 bases, with 6 bases sitting between them. This CDR3 is 13 amino acids long. CDR1 SGHNT and CDR2 YYREEE come from the germline V gene (reference sequence). The CDR3, as DNA: TGTGCCAGCAGCACCGAGAGCACAGATACGCAGTATTTT. As protein: CASSTESTDTQYF.

The genes are TRBV29-1 and TRBJ1-2, with D unresolved. The CDR3 covers 14 residues. V lost 2 bases to trimming and J lost 2 bases, with 12 bases between them. Germline values: CDR1 SQVTM, CDR2 ANQGSEA. The CDR3 bases are TGCAGCGTTGAACCCGGGGAATTGAACTATGGCTACACCTTC. Amino acid sequence: CSVEPGELNYGYTF.

This clonotype showed up many times. The chain employs TRBV7-6 and TRBJ2-1; TRBD2 matches 8 bases. Germline V lookup: CDR1 SGHVS, CDR2 FNYEAQ. The CDR3 sequence is 15 residues long. The ends lost 7 bases at V and 4 bases at J; junction bases unmatched: 9. Here the CDR3 reads CASTQTSGRYNEQFF. DNA for the CDR3: TGTGCCAGCACACAGACAAGCGGGAGATACAATGAGCAGTTCTTC.

Only a few counts were recorded for this clonotype. The chain employs TRBV19 and TRBJ1-1, with D perhaps TRBD1 (5 bases). Trimming pared 5 bases from V and 5 bases from J, leaving 12 bases between. Germline V CDR1 and CDR2: LNHDA, SQIVND (reference sequence). CDR3 length: 13 residues. The CDR3 here is CASSALGETEAFF. The CDR3 coding sequence is TGTGCCAGTAGTGCCCTGGGGGAAACTGAAGCTTTCTTT.

There are many counts of this clonotype. V is TRBV12-3 or TRBV12-4 and J is TRBJ1-1; the D is unclear. Trimming pared 6 bases from V and 1 base from J, leaving 12 bases between. The CDR3 has 14 residues. CDR3 nucleotide sequence: TGTGCCAGCAGCCCTTCATTGGGGAACACTGAAGCTTTCTTT. This encodes CASSPSLGNTEAFF.

This clonotype was detected only a few times. V is TRBV14 and J is TRBJ2-1, with TRBD2 as a possible D gene (5 bases). V lost 0 bases and J lost 0, with 9 bases in between. In germline, CDR1 is SGHDN, CDR2 FVKESK. There are 16 residues in the CDR3. Here the CDR3 reads CASSQEDWSSYNEQFF. As DNA, the CDR3 is TGTGCCAGCAGCCAAGAGGACTGGAGCTCCTACAATGAGCAGTTCTTC.

The rearrangement uses TRBV14 and TRBJ2-7; D is unresolved. The CDR3 contains 14 residues. Germline CDR1 and CDR2: SGHDN and FVKESK. The V and J ends lost 0 bases and 3 bases respectively, with 9 bases between them. CDR3 sequence reads: CASSQDGSFYEQYF. The CDR3 DNA reads TGTGCCAGCAGCCAAGATGGAAGCTTCTACGAGCAGTACTTC.

The genes are TRBV4-1 and TRBJ2-1; D is ambiguous. CDR3 length: 17 amino acids. Trimming stripped 0 bases from V and 7 bases from J, with 19 bases between. CDR1 is MGHRA and CDR2 is YSYEKL in the germline V gene. DNA for the CDR3: TGCGCCAGCAGCCAAGAAACAACGGCGTCCCCTACAAATGAGCAGTTCTTC. It is translated as CASSQETTASPTNEQFF.

At least ten counts were recorded for this clonotype. The chain recombines TRBV7-2 with TRBJ2-3; the D call may be TRBD1 or TRBD2 (5 bases each). Germline CDR1 is SGHTA and CDR2 is FQGNSA. V was trimmed by 2 bases and J by 5 bases, leaving 14 bases between them. CDR3 length equals 15 residues. Here the CDR3 DNA reads TGTGCCAGCAGCTTAATTACCGGGGCCCTAGATACGCAGTATTTT. Its protein product is CASSLITGALDTQYF.